Listed below are T cell receptor beta chains from one sample, sequenced in a study of control samples from healthy donors and cancer patients. Assay used: immunoSEQ multiplex PCR; TCRdb lists only in-frame clones, some missing. The sample yields around 82,000 clones, about 89% seen once. Sequences were obtained from blood. The receptors here all came from a man aged 50 to 60 in good health. Each CDR3 is given with its conserved first and last residue. Each record gives: D gene, J gene, clone size, V gene, CDR3 protein, CDR3 DNA. A D gene is named only where the DNA matches it firmly. Part of the rows lack a size; the others show once, few, many or a class for expanded clones.

. TRBJ2-7 . TRBV30 CAWSTSPGTGQYF TGTGCCTGGAGTACAAGTCCAGGGACGGGGCAGTACTTC
TRBD2 TRBJ2-5 . TRBV6-6 CASTSGPETQYF TGTGCCAGCACTAGCGGGCCAGAGACCCAGTACTTC
TRBD2 TRBJ2-3 few TRBV5-6 CASSLRLAGVVDTQYF TGTGCCAGCAGCCTTCGGCTAGCGGGGGTGGTAGATACGCAGTATTTT
. TRBJ1-1 . TRBV6-6 CASRRLNTEAFF TGTGCCAGCCGGAGGTTGAACACTGAAGCTTTCTTT
. TRBJ1-2 . TRBV3-1/TRBV3-2 CASSQDLGHYSGGYTF TGTGCCAGCAGCCAAGACTTAGGACATTACAGCGGTGGCTACACCTTC
. TRBJ1-4 . TRBV29-1 CSAGRAEKLFF TGCAGCGCCGGGAGGGCGGAAAAACTGTTTTTT
TRBD1 TRBJ1-1 . TRBV14 CASSGQGLGEAFF TGTGCCAGCAGCGGACAGGGGCTAGGTGAAGCTTTCTTT
. TRBJ2-1 . TRBV15 CATSRGGRGIDEQFF TGTGCCACCAGCAGAGGGGGCAGGGGCATCGATGAGCAGTTCTTC
. TRBJ1-5 . TRBV24-1 CATSGQTSNQPQHF TGTGCCACCAGTGGACAAACTAGCAATCAGCCCCAGCATTTT
. TRBJ2-3 . TRBV7-2 CASTQWGDTQYF TGTGCCAGCACCCAATGGGGGGATACGCAGTATTTT
. TRBJ2-5 . TRBV3-1/TRBV3-2 CASSHPTSGGSKTQYF TGTGCCAGCAGCCATCCCACTAGTGGGGGAAGTAAGACCCAGTACTTC
. TRBJ2-1 . TRBV7-3 CASSQTGPNEQFF TGTGCCAGCAGCCAAACAGGGCCCAATGAGCAGTTCTTC
. TRBJ1-2 . TRBV10-3 CAISAEGRNYGYTF TGTGCCATCAGTGCAGAAGGGAGGAACTATGGCTACACCTTC
TRBD2 TRBJ2-5 . TRBV5-1 CASSLGLAGDYQETQYF TGCGCCAGCAGCTTGGGGCTAGCGGGAGATTACCAAGAGACCCAGTACTTC
. TRBJ1-1 . TRBV7-2 CASSLVYWDKNTEAFF TGTGCCAGCAGCTTAGTTTATTGGGACAAGAACACTGAAGCTTTCTTT
TRBD2 TRBJ2-5 few TRBV6-2/TRBV6-3 CASSAGEQETQYF TGTGCCAGCAGTGCGGGGGAGCAAGAGACCCAGTACTTC
TRBD2 TRBJ2-1 . TRBV4-3 CASSQESSGAYNEQFF TGCGCCAGCAGCCAAGAATCTAGCGGCGCCTACAATGAGCAGTTCTTC
TRBD2 TRBJ2-1 . TRBV6-4 CASSHSGGDYNEQFF TGTGCCAGCAGTCATAGCGGGGGGGATTACAATGAGCAGTTCTTC
TRBD2 TRBJ2-7 . TRBV6-2/TRBV6-3 CASSYGVAGGRAYEQYF TGTGCCAGCAGTTACGGGGTAGCGGGAGGTCGGGCCTACGAGCAGTACTTC
TRBD1 TRBJ1-1 . TRBV11-3 CASSPGTGGWDTEAFF TGTGCCAGCAGCCCCGGGACAGGGGGCTGGGACACTGAAGCTTTCTTT
TRBD1 TRBJ2-7 . TRBV3-1/TRBV3-2 CASSRQGEQYF TGTGCCAGCAGCCGACAGGGGGAGCAGTACTTC
TRBD2 TRBJ2-3 . TRBV6-4 CASSPLAGGPPDTQYF TGTGCCAGCAGCCCCCTTGCGGGGGGGCCCCCAGATACGCAGTATTTT
. TRBJ2-1 . TRBV7-3 CASSSGYNEQFF TGTGCCAGCAGCTCTGGGTACAATGAGCAGTTCTTC
. TRBJ2-1 . TRBV7-2 CASSPLGGNEQFF TGTGCCAGCAGCCCTCTAGGTGGCAATGAGCAGTTCTTC
TRBD1 TRBJ2-5 . TRBV5-1 CASSSSGGSLQETQYF TGCGCCAGCAGCTCCTCAGGGGGCTCCCTCCAAGAGACCCAGTACTTC
TRBD2 TRBJ2-7 . TRBV27 CASSLQYSGSSYEQYF TGTGCCAGCAGTTTACAGTACAGCGGGAGCTCCTACGAGCAGTACTTC
TRBD2 TRBJ2-1 . TRBV18 CASSPPTSGGAGEQFF TGTGCCAGCTCACCACCCACTAGCGGGGGGGCCGGTGAGCAGTTCTTC
TRBD1 TRBJ1-1 . TRBV5-6 CASSYRGRGTEAFF TGTGCCAGCAGCTACAGGGGGCGCGGCACTGAAGCTTTCTTT
TRBD1 TRBJ1-5 . TRBV6-2/TRBV6-3 CASSYSKWLRGRVRNQPQHF TGTGCCAGCAGTTACTCGAAGTGGCTCAGGGGGCGCGTACGCAATCAGCCCCAGCATTTT
. TRBJ2-5 . TRBV18 CASSPVADQETQYF TGTGCCAGCTCACCGGTTGCAGACCAAGAGACCCAGTACTTC
. TRBJ1-1 . TRBV7-3 CASSFSVGTEAFF TGTGCCAGCAGCTTCTCAGTGGGCACTGAAGCTTTCTTT
TRBD1 TRBJ1-5 . TRBV6-2/TRBV6-3 CASSSRQGYQPQHF TGTGCCAGCAGTTCCCGACAGGGGTACCAGCCCCAGCATTTT
TRBD1 TRBJ2-3 . TRBV28 CASSLGTGSGDTQYF TGTGCCAGCAGTCTCGGGACAGGGAGCGGTGATACGCAGTATTTT
. TRBJ1-2 few TRBV18 CASSPRTQGPAFYGYTF TGTGCCAGCTCACCTAGGACGCAGGGGCCAGCATTCTATGGCTACACCTTC
TRBD1 TRBJ1-2 . TRBV7-2 CASSPGQAYGYTF TGTGCCAGCAGCCCTGGACAGGCCTATGGCTACACCTTC
. TRBJ2-3 . TRBV6-2/TRBV6-3 CASSYSDYRTDTQYF TGTGCCAGCAGTTACAGTGACTACCGCACAGATACGCAGTATTTT
. TRBJ2-1 once TRBV28 CASSSNSNEQFF TGTGCCAGCAGCTCTAACTCCAATGAGCAGTTCTTC
TRBD1 TRBJ1-5 . TRBV19 CASSPGGRGGNQPQHF TGTGCCAGTAGCCCCGGGGGCAGGGGGGGCAATCAGCCCCAGCATTTT
TRBD1 TRBJ1-1 once TRBV25-1 CASNPTGDVTEAFF TGTGCCAGCAACCCGACAGGGGACGTCACTGAAGCTTTCTTT
TRBD2 TRBJ2-3 . TRBV5-1 CASSLGLAGGNADTQYF TGCGCCAGCAGCTTGGGCCTAGCGGGGGGTAATGCAGATACGCAGTATTTT
. TRBJ1-2 . TRBV7-9 CASSPPGWNYGYTF TGTGCCAGCAGCCCCCCGGGGTGGAACTATGGCTACACCTTC
. TRBJ1-1 . TRBV21-1 CASSKLGDRSSF TGTGCCAGCAGCAAACTAGGAGACAGATCAAGTTTC
. TRBJ2-5 once TRBV7-2 CASSFGLRETQYF TGTGCCAGCAGCTTCGGCCTCCGAGAGACCCAGTACTTC
. TRBJ1-6 . TRBV9 CASSPRQNSPLHF TGTGCCAGCAGCCCTCGACAGAATTCACCCCTCCACTTT
. TRBJ1-6 once TRBV28 CASRAVYSPLHF TGTGCCAGCAGGGCAGTTTATTCACCCCTCCACTTT
. TRBJ1-1 . TRBV6-5 CASSRGNTEAFF TGTGCCAGCAGCAGGGGGAACACTGAAGCTTTCTTT
TRBD1 TRBJ1-2 . TRBV10-3 CAITGTVSYGYTF TGTGCCATCACGGGGACAGTATCCTATGGCTACACCTTC